This TCR beta chain was captured by sequencing in a study of blood T cell dynamics during melanoma immunotherapy. Overall study context: Patients with metastatic melanoma got pembrolizumab or nivolumab-ipilimumab as first-line care. General study findings and limits: PBMC repertoires of eventual disease-control patients split at W3 into clonality or diversity gains.

The ends lost 0 bases at V and 3 bases at J; junction bases unmatched: 9. The CDR3 has 17 amino acids. Germline values: CDR1 SGDLS, CDR2 YYNGEE. Documented time point: pre-treatment baseline. Response was assessed by RECIST 1.1 at 12 weeks, except a couple of rapid progressors. Only in-frame clones appear in the TCRdb table, and some are missing; sequencing was by immunoSEQ multiplex PCR. The repertoire holds over 10,000 clones, with about 81% as singletons. Details on this clone: No antigen is known for it.

The starting material was blood, obtained from a patient treated with checkpoint blockade. V and J are TRBV9 and TRBJ2-3, with 8 nucleotides matching TRBD2. The receptor's source is a human donor with melanoma. The CDR3 reads CASSVDPSGGLTDTQYF. The CDR3 DNA follows: TGTGCCAGCAGCGTAGACCCCAGCGGGGGATTGACAGATACGCAGTATTTT.